The T cell receptor (beta chain) under discussion was sequenced for a study of CD8 T cells in ankylosing spondylitis. General observations from the study: Blood from ankylosing spondylitis patients appeared to carry a characteristic roughly 8-variant TCR beta motif. Prior work had noted some motif variants in reactive arthritis blood and synovial fluid.

Points on this clonotype: Antigen: not known.

TCRdb analysed the 5' RACE reads with MiXCR anew, one entry per CDR3 protein. The profile shows 350,000 to 550,000 distinct CDR3 sequences, around 26% of them singletons. The CDR3 extends over 16 amino acids. Trimming took off 4 bases at V and 3 bases at J, with 16 bases between the two ends. Germline CDR1 reads LNHDA; CDR2 reads SQIVND (reference sequence). Sequencing was done on a sample of blood, either unsorted or a sorted T cell fraction (not recorded which). V is TRBV19 and J is TRBJ1-5; no definite D call. The sequence was obtained from a male donor with ankylosing spondylitis. CDR3 residues: CASSTRLTRNNQPQHF. In DNA form, the CDR3 reads TGTGCCAGTAGTACTCGGCTAACGAGAAACAATCAGCCCCAGCATTTT.